A selection of T cell receptor beta chains follows, all from one sample in a study of CD8 T cells in Susac syndrome. TCRdb independently ran MiXCR on the immunoSEQ multiplex PCR reads; one entry per CDR3 protein. The sample consists of under 90,000 distinct CDR3 sequences, around 95% of them appearing once. Sequencing was performed on CD8+ T cells from PBMCs. The receptors shown here come from a human donor with Susac syndrome. CDR3s leave out the opening cysteine and the closing phenylalanine or tryptophan.

cdr3_length v_call cdr3_aa
12 TRBV28 ASSFTGGQETQY
11 TRBV29-1 SVERIGGYGYT
13 TRBV9 ASSPDGGDREKLF
12 TRBV12-3/TRBV12-4 ASSFGPGHSGYT
15 TRBV9 ASSVNLAVPNTGELF
12 TRBV3-1 ASSQGGTPGEQY
11 TRBV6-6 ASSYLLNTEAF
12 TRBV20-1 SARGVREGNEQF
11 TRBV29-1 SGELTEHTEAF
11 TRBV10-3 AISEGGSNEQF
14 TRBV5-5 ASSLDPTGSNQPQH
12 TRBV20-1 SARPLAGDNEQF
11 TRBV21-1 ASSKTGGETQY
13 TRBV4-1 ASSVWAEDFETQY
12 TRBV2 ASRVAGPPDEQF
15 TRBV14 ASSQVRGLKNTGELF
16 TRBV27 ASSFSPPRGGGKETQY
12 TRBV20-1 SASLDSTDGELF
11 TRBV5-1 ASSFSSDYEQY
11 TRBV27 ASSSLDSYEQY